This T cell receptor beta chain came from a study of T cell responses to AZD1222 COVID-19 vaccine. Assay: immunoSEQ multiplex PCR; the TCRdb copy retains only in-frame clones and omits some. This table has approximately 100,000 clones, 90% appearing once. The CDR3 covers 16 residues. Germline values: CDR1 MNHNS, CDR2 SASEGT. V dropped 4 bases and J dropped 3 bases, with 16 bases sitting between them. The clonotype was recovered from an adult in good health. The chain employs TRBV6-1 and TRBJ1-5; D is ambiguous. The material sequenced was peripheral blood, taken on day 0 of AZD1222 vaccination. DNA for the CDR3: TGTGCCAGCAGTGTTGGCACGGGGTCCCTCAATCAGCCCCAGCATTTT. Its translation: CASSVGTGSLNQPQHF.